This is a list of T cell receptor beta chains from one sample in a study of OX40 agonist ivuxolimab in advanced cancers. Using immunoSEQ multiplex PCR, the repertoire was profiled, and TCRdb retains in-frame clones only, with some absent. The repertoire holds tens of thousands of clones, with 75% to 90% as singletons. The material sequenced was CD4+ or CD8+ T cells sorted from blood, taken in a trial of the OX40 agonist ivuxolimab. The source is an adult with an advanced solid tumor such as melanoma, head and neck, liver or kidney cancer. CDR3s include the opening cysteine and the closing phenylalanine or tryptophan. D genes are given only for firm matches. The size field is filled for only some rows; it gives once, few, many or a size class.

j_gene,d_gene,abundance,v_gene,CDR3aa,CDR3nt
TRBJ2-1,NA,NA,TRBV5-1,CASSLGGNEQFF,TGCGCCAGCAGCTTGGGGGGGAATGAGCAGTTCTTC
TRBJ2-5,NA,NA,TRBV28,CASSLGSGALQETQYF,TGTGCCAGCAGTTTGGGTTCGGGGGCCCTTCAAGAGACCCAGTACTTC
TRBJ2-1,TRBD1,once,TRBV29-1,CSVEIQTGSPYNEQFF,TGCAGCGTTGAAATTCAGACAGGGAGCCCTTACAATGAGCAGTTCTTC
TRBJ2-2,NA,NA,TRBV6-1,CASSDGGGPGELFF,TGTGCCAGCAGTGATGGGGGCGGCCCCGGGGAGCTGTTTTTT
TRBJ1-2,NA,once,TRBV7-9,CASSLGGPDYGYTF,TGTGCCAGCAGCTTAGGGGGGCCGGACTATGGCTACACCTTC
TRBJ1-5,NA,NA,TRBV6-6,CASSLLGSEAQHF,TGTGCCAGCAGCCTCTTGGGGTCGGAGGCCCAGCATTTT
TRBJ2-3,NA,NA,TRBV6-1,CASSEEGYLTDTQYF,TGTGCCAGCAGTGAAGAGGGATACCTCACAGATACGCAGTATTTT
TRBJ1-2,NA,once,TRBV6-1,CASRNPDRRDGYTF,TGTGCCAGCAGGAACCCGGACCGAAGGGATGGCTACACCTTC
TRBJ2-1,TRBD1,NA,TRBV28,CASSSAGTGLNNEQFF,TGTGCCAGCAGTTCGGCGGGGACAGGGCTAAACAATGAGCAGTTCTTC
TRBJ2-3,NA,NA,TRBV2,CASSRTDPSADTQYF,TGTGCCAGCAGCCGGACTGACCCCAGTGCAGATACGCAGTATTTT
TRBJ2-2,NA,NA,TRBV9,CASSVRAKGGTGELFF,TGTGCCAGCAGCGTACGGGCTAAAGGAGGGACCGGGGAGCTGTTTTTT
TRBJ2-2,NA,many,TRBV19,CASSIVPNTGELFF,TGTGCCAGTAGTATAGTCCCGAACACCGGGGAGCTGTTTTTT
TRBJ2-3,TRBD2,NA,TRBV4-1,CASTGGGFFTSSTDTQYF,TGCGCCAGCACCGGGGGGGGGTTTTTCACCTCTAGCACAGATACGCAGTATTTT
TRBJ1-6,TRBD1,NA,TRBV9,CASSFTGGRNSPLHF,TGTGCCAGCAGCTTTACAGGGGGTCGGAATTCACCCCTCCACTTT
TRBJ1-2,TRBD1,NA,TRBV28,CASSVGQGGGYTF,TGTGCCAGCAGCGTGGGACAGGGGGGAGGCTACACCTTC
TRBJ1-1,NA,NA,TRBV29-1,CSVEEALNTEAFF,TGCAGCGTTGAGGAGGCCCTAAACACTGAAGCTTTCTTT
TRBJ1-2,TRBD1,NA,TRBV6-5,CASSYRDRGLRGYTF,TGTGCCAGCAGTTATCGGGACAGGGGGCTTAGAGGCTACACCTTC
TRBJ1-4,TRBD1,NA,TRBV2,CASRQGAGEKLFF,TGTGCCAGCAGACAGGGGGCGGGTGAAAAACTGTTTTTT
TRBJ1-6,NA,NA,TRBV4-2,CASSQARSSNSPLHF,TGTGCCAGCAGCCAAGCGCGAAGTTCAAATTCACCCCTCCACTTT
TRBJ2-3,TRBD2,NA,TRBV10-3,CAISEGLAGGITDTQYF,TGTGCCATCAGTGAAGGGCTAGCGGGGGGTATCACAGATACGCAGTATTTT
TRBJ2-5,TRBD2,NA,TRBV5-8,CASSLAGGRETQYF,TGTGCCAGCAGCTTGGCCGGGGGGAGAGAGACCCAGTACTTC
TRBJ2-7,NA,NA,TRBV19,CASSIGRTYEQYF,TGTGCCAGTAGTATAGGACGGACCTACGAGCAGTACTTC
TRBJ2-7,TRBD1,once,TRBV2,CASSRDRGVSYEQYF,TGTGCCAGCAGTCGGGACAGGGGCGTCTCCTACGAGCAGTACTTC
TRBJ1-4,TRBD1,NA,TRBV4-1,CASSQPMTGNEKLFF,TGCGCCAGCAGCCAACCTATGACAGGGAATGAAAAACTGTTTTTT
TRBJ2-7,NA,NA,TRBV7-6,CASSLDAGWYEQYF,TGTGCCAGCAGCTTAGATGCAGGGTGGTACGAGCAGTACTTC
TRBJ1-1,NA,NA,TRBV6-6,CASHRAENTEAFF,TGTGCCAGCCACAGGGCAGAGAACACTGAAGCTTTCTTT
TRBJ2-2,NA,few,TRBV7-6,CASSLAPAANTGELFF,TGTGCCAGCAGCTTAGCCCCAGCTGCGAACACCGGGGAGCTGTTTTTT
TRBJ1-1,TRBD1,few,TRBV7-9,CASMRWDDREAEAFF,TGTGCCAGCATGCGGTGGGACGACAGGGAGGCTGAAGCTTTCTTT